These T cell receptor beta chains were read from a single sample in a study of blood T cell repertoires in COVID-19. The data were produced by immunoSEQ multiplex PCR, yet TCRdb's version contains in-frame clones alone and is incomplete. The sample shows some 97,000 clones, 80% to 90% of them seen only once. Material for sequencing was PBMCs or T cells enriched from blood (not recorded which). The source is a woman aged 45-65 years who had recovered from COVID-19. The CDR3 runs from the conserved cysteine through the conserved F or W. The D gene is left open where the match is weak. Clone size is shown for a subset of rows, as once, few, many or a class of expanded clone.

.	TRBD1	TRBV28	TRBJ1-1	TGTGCCAGCAACAGTATAGACAGGGGAGCTTTCTTT	CASNSIDRGAFF
.	.	TRBV20-1	TRBJ2-3	TGCAGTGCTAGTAGGAGGGGGCGCGGCACAGATACGCAGTATTTT	CSASRRGRGTDTQYF
.	.	TRBV19	TRBJ2-2	TGTGCCAGTAGTTTGGCAGAGAACACCGGGGAGCTGTTTTTT	CASSLAENTGELFF
.	.	TRBV11-3	TRBJ2-1	TGTGCCAGCAGCTCCGGGATCTCCAATGAGCAGTTCTTC	CASSSGISNEQFF
.	.	TRBV27	TRBJ2-3	TGTGCCAGCAGTTTATCCCGTCCAGATACGCAGTATTTT	CASSLSRPDTQYF
.	TRBD1	TRBV6-1	TRBJ1-2	TGTGCCAGCAGTGAAGGCCCGACAGGGGACGGCTATGGCTACACCTTC	CASSEGPTGDGYGYTF
.	TRBD1	TRBV28	TRBJ2-7	TGTGCCAGCACGACCCCCGGGACAGGGGTCTACGAGCAGTACTTC	CASTTPGTGVYEQYF
.	.	TRBV4-2	TRBJ2-7	TGTGCCAGCAGCCCTCTCGAGGCCTACGAGCAGTACTTC	CASSPLEAYEQYF
.	.	TRBV7-9	TRBJ2-7	TGTGCCAGCAGCTTAAGCTCCGCAGGTTTTGGAGAGCAGTACTTC	CASSLSSAGFGEQYF
.	TRBD2	TRBV2	TRBJ2-5	TGTGCCAGTGCGGAGGGTAGCGGGGCCCAAGAGACCCAGTACTTC	CASAEGSGAQETQYF
few	TRBD2	TRBV27	TRBJ2-7	TGTGCCAGCAGTTTACTTGGGCTAGCGGGAGAGCACTCCTACGAGCAGTACTTC	CASSLLGLAGEHSYEQYF
.	.	TRBV7-9	TRBJ1-5	TGTGCCAGCAGCTTAGGCGACAGTACGCTCGAGCCTCAGCATTTT	CASSLGDSTLEPQHF
.	.	TRBV7-8	TRBJ2-1	TGTGCCAGCAGCTTAGCGGAGAATGAGCAGTTCTTC	CASSLAENEQFF
few	TRBD1	TRBV5-1	TRBJ2-5	TGCGCCAGCAGCTTCGAGTCAGGGGGCCAAGAGACCCAGTACTTC	CASSFESGGQETQYF
.	.	TRBV3-1/TRBV3-2	TRBJ2-1	TGTGCCAGCAGCCAAACAGATACGGAGCAGTTCTTC	CASSQTDTEQFF
.	TRBD1	TRBV5-1	TRBJ2-7	TGCGCCAGCAGCTTGGGACAGGGCGACGAGCAGTACTTC	CASSLGQGDEQYF
.	.	TRBV5-1	TRBJ2-3	TGCGCCAGCAGCGTCAGACAGACTTCTAGCACAGATACGCAGTATTTT	CASSVRQTSSTDTQYF
.	TRBD1	TRBV5-1	TRBJ2-5	TGCGCCAGCAGCCTGGGCCGGACAGGGGCTTACCAAGAGACCCAGTACTTC	CASSLGRTGAYQETQYF
.	.	TRBV10-3	TRBJ1-4	TGTGCCATCAGTGAGTCGAGACAGATTAATGAAAAACTGTTTTTT	CAISESRQINEKLFF
.	.	TRBV5-5	TRBJ2-5	TGTGCCAGCAGCTTGGTTCGGGGAATAGAGACCCAGTACTTC	CASSLVRGIETQYF
once	.	TRBV15	TRBJ2-3	TGTGCCACCAGCAGAGGGGGGGTCGCAGATACGCAGTATTTT	CATSRGGVADTQYF
.	.	TRBV11-2	TRBJ1-1	TGTGCCAGCAGCTTAGATGTCGGCACTGAAGCTTTCTTT	CASSLDVGTEAFF
.	.	TRBV2	TRBJ1-4	TGTGCCAGCAGTGAATATAGGACAGATAATGAAAAACTGTTTTTT	CASSEYRTDNEKLFF
.	TRBD1	TRBV3-1/TRBV3-2	TRBJ1-1	TGTGCCAGCAGGCAACGGACAGGGGCTGAAGCTTTCTTT	CASRQRTGAEAFF
.	TRBD2	TRBV7-3	TRBJ2-7	TGTGCCAGCAGCACCCTAGCGGGGGGGCTCTACGAGCAGTACTTC	CASSTLAGGLYEQYF
.	.	TRBV27	TRBJ1-2	TGTGCCAGCAGTTTAGGTTCGGTGGGGGGAAACTATGGCTACACCTTC	CASSLGSVGGNYGYTF
.	TRBD2	TRBV20-1	TRBJ2-3	TGCAGTGCTAGTACACGGCGGGAGAATACAGATACGCAGTATTTT	CSASTRRENTDTQYF
.	TRBD2	TRBV30	TRBJ2-1	TGTGCCTGTAGCGGGGACTCCTACAATGAGCAGTTCTTC	CACSGDSYNEQFF
.	.	TRBV2	TRBJ1-5	TGTGCCACCACACAGGGCCTCGGTCAGCCCCAGCATTTC	CATTQGLGQPQHF
.	.	TRBV24-1	TRBJ2-1	TGTGCCACCCACTCCGGGAGCCCCTACAATGAGCAGTTCTTC	CATHSGSPYNEQFF
.	.	TRBV2	TRBJ2-3	TGTGCCAGCACTGTTACGAGCGGCACAGATACGCAGTATTTT	CASTVTSGTDTQYF
.	TRBD2	TRBV5-1	TRBJ2-1	TGCGCCAGCAGCGGACGTCCTAGCGGAGGAATGAATGAGCAGTTCTTC	CASSGRPSGGMNEQFF
.	TRBD1	TRBV3-1/TRBV3-2	TRBJ1-6	TGTGCCAGCAGCCAAGCGGACAGGATTAATTCACCCCTCCACTTT	CASSQADRINSPLHF